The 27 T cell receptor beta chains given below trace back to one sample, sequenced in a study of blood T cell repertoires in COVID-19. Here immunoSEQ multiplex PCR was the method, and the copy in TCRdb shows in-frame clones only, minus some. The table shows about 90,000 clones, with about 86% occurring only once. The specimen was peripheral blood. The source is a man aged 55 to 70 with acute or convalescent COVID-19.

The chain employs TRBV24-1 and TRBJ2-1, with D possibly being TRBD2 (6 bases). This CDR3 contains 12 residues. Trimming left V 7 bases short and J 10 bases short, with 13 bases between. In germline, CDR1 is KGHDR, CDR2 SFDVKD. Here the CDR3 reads CATSGGIREQFF. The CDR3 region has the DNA TGTGCCACCAGCGGAGGGATAAGAGAGCAGTTCTTC.

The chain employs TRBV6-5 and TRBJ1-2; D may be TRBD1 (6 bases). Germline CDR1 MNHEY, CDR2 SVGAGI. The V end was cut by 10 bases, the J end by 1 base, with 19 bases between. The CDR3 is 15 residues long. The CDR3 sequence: CATRQAKYINYGYTF. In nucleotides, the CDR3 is TGTGCCACTAGACAGGCGAAATACATTAACTATGGCTACACCTTC.

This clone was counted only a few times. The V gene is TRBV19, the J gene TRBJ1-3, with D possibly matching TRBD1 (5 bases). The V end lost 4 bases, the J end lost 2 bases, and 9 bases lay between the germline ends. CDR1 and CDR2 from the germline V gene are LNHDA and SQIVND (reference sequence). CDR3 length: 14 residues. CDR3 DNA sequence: TGTGCCAGTAGTAACTCCAGGGCTGGAAACACCATATATTTT. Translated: CASSNSRAGNTIYF.

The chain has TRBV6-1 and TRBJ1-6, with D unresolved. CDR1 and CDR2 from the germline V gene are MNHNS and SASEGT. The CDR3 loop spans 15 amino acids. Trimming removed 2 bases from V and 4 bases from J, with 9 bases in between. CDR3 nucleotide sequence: TGTGCCAGCAGTGAATTAAACAGATATAATTCACCCCTCCACTTT. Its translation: CASSELNRYNSPLHF.

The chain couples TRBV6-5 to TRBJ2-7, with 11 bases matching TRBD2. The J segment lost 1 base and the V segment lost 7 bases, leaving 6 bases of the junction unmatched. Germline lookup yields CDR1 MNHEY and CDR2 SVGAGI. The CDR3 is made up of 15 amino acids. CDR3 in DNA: TGTGCCAGCATTTCTAGCGGGGGGCAATCCTACGAGCAGTACTTC. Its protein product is CASISSGGQSYEQYF.

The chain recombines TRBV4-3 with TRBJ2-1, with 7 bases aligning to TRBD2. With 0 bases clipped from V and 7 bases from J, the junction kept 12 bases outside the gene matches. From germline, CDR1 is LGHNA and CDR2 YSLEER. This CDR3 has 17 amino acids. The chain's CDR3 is CASSQDVASGVPNEQFF. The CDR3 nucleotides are TGCGCCAGCAGCCAAGATGTAGCTAGCGGTGTCCCGAATGAGCAGTTCTTC.

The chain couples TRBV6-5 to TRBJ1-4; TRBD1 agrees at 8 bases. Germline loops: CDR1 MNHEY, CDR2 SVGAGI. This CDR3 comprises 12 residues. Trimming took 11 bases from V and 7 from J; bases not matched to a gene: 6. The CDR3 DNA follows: TGTGCCGCCAGGGGGCTGGGTGAAAAACTGTTTTTT. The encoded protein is CAARGLGEKLFF.

The CDR3 protein is CAWSVPARGDDYGYTF. CDR3 bases: TGTGCCTGGAGTGTACCTGCCAGGGGAGATGACTATGGCTACACCTTC. V is TRBV30 and J is TRBJ1-2, with D possibly being TRBD1 (6 bases). The CDR3 consists of 16 residues. Trimming pared 0 bases from V and 3 bases from J, leaving 17 bases between. The germline gives CDR1 GTSNPN, CDR2 SVGIG (reference sequence). The variable domain in full, completed from reference TRBV30 and TRBJ1-2, reads SQTIHQWPATLVQPVGSPLSLECTVEGTSNPNLYWYRQAAGRGLQLLFYSVGIGQISSEVPQNLSASRPQDRQFILSSKKLLLSDSGFYLCAWSVPARGDDYGYTFGSGTRLTVV.

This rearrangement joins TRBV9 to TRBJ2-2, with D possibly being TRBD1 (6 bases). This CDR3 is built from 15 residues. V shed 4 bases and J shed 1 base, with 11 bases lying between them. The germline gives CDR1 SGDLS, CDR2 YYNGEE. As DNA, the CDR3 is TGTGCCAGCAGCTCCTACAGGGTGAACACCGGGGAGCTGTTTTTT. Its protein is CASSSYRVNTGELFF.

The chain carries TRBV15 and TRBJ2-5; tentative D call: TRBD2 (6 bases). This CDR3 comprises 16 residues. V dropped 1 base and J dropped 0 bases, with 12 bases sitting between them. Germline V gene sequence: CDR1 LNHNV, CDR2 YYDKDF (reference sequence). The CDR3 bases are TGTGCCACCAGCAGAGGTCCCCGGGGGTACCAAGAGACCCAGTACTTC. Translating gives CATSRGPRGYQETQYF.

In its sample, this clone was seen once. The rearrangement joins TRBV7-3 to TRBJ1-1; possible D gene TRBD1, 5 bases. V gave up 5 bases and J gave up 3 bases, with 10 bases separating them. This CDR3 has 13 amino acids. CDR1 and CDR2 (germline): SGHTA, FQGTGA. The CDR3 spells CASSQGWDTEAFF. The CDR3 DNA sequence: TGTGCCAGCAGCCAGGGCTGGGACACTGAAGCTTTCTTT.

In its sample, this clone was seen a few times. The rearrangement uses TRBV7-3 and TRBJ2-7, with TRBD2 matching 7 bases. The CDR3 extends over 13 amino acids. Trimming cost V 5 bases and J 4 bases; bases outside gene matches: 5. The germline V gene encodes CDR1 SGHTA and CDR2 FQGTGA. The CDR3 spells CASSPMGGYEQYF. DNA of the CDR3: TGTGCCAGCAGCCCCATGGGGGGGTACGAGCAGTACTTC.

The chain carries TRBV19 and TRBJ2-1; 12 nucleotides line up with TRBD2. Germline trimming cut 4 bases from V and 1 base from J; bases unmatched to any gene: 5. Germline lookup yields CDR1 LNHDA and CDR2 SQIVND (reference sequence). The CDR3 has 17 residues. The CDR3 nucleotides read TGTGCCAGTAGTAGAAAAGGACTAGCGGGATCCTACAATGAGCAGTTCTTC. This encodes CASSRKGLAGSYNEQFF.

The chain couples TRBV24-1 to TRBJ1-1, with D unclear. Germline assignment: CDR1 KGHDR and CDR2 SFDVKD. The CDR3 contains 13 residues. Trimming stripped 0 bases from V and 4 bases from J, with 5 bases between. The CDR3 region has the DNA TGTGCCACCAGTGATTTGCGGAGCACTGAAGCTTTCTTT. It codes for CATSDLRSTEAFF.

Written as DNA, the CDR3 is TGTGCCAGCAGTTACTCAGAGGGGGCGGACGGCTACACCTTC. Encoded protein: CASSYSEGADGYTF. This chain uses TRBV6-5 with TRBJ1-2; 7 bases align to TRBD1. The CDR3 has 14 amino acids. J gave up 8 bases and V 0 bases, and 6 bases lay outside the gene matches. Germline V gives CDR1 MNHEY, CDR2 SVGAGI.

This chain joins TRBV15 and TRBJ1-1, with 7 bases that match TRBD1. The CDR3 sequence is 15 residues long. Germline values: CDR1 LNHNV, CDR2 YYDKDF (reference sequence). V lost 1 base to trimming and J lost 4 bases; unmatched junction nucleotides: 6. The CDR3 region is CATSRVRSGGTEAFF. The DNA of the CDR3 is TGTGCCACCAGCAGAGTTAGGTCAGGGGGCACTGAAGCTTTCTTT.

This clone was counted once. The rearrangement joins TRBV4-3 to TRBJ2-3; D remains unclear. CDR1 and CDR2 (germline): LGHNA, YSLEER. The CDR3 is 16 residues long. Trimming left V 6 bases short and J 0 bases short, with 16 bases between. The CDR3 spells CASRKEATSSTDTQYF. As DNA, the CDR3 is TGCGCCAGCAGAAAAGAGGCTACTTCTAGCACAGATACGCAGTATTTT.

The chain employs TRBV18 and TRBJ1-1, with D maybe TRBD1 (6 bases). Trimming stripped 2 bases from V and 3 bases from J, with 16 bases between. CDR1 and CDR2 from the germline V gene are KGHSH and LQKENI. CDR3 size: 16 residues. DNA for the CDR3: TGTGCCAGCTCACCAGGCAGAAGGGCAGGGGACACTGAAGCTTTCTTT. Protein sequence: CASSPGRRAGDTEAFF.

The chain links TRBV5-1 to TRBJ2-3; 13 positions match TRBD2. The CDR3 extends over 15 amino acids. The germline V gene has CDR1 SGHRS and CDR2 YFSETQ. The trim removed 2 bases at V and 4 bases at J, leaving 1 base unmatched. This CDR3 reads CASSLGLAGADTQYF. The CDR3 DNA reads TGCGCCAGCAGCTTAGGACTAGCGGGGGCAGATACGCAGTATTTT.

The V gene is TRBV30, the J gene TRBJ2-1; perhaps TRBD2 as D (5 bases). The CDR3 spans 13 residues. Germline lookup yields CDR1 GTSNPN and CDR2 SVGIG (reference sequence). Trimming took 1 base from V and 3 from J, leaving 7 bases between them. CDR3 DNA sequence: TGTGCCTGGAGTGGGACTTACTACAATGAGCAGTTCTTC. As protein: CAWSGTYYNEQFF.

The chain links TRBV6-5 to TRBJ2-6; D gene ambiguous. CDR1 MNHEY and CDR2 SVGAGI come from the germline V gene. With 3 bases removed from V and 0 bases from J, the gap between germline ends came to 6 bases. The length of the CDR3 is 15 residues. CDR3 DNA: TGTGCCAGCAGTTATGTTAACTCTGGGGCCAACGTCCTGACTTTC. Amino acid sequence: CASSYVNSGANVLTF.

DNA for the CDR3: TGTGCCAGCAGTTACGGCGGGGGGGCCGCAGAGACCCAGTACTTC. It specifies CASSYGGGAAETQYF. The V and J genes are TRBV6-5 and TRBJ2-5, with 9 bases aligning to TRBD2. CDR1 MNHEY and CDR2 SVGAGI come from the germline V gene. J gave up 4 bases and V 2 bases, and 5 bases lay outside the gene matches. The CDR3 consists of 15 residues.

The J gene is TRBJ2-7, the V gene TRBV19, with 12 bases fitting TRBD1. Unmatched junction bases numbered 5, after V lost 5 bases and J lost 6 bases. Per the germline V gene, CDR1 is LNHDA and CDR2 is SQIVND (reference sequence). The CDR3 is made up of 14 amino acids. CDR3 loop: CASSSGTGGVEQYF. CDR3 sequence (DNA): TGTGCCAGTAGTTCCGGGACAGGGGGCGTCGAGCAGTACTTC.

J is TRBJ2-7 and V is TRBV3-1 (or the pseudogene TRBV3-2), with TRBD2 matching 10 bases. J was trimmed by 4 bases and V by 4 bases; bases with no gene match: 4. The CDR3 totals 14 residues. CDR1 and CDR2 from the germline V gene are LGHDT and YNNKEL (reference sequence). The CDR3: CASSPRTSGYEQYF. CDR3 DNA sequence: TGTGCCAGCAGCCCCAGGACTAGCGGTTACGAGCAGTACTTC.

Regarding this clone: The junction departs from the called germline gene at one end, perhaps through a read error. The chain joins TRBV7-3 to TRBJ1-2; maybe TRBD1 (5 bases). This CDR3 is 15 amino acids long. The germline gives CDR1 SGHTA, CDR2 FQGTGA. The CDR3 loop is CASSITARGNYGYTF. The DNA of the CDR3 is TGTGCCAGCAGCATAACCGCAAGGGGAAACTATGGCTACACCTTC.

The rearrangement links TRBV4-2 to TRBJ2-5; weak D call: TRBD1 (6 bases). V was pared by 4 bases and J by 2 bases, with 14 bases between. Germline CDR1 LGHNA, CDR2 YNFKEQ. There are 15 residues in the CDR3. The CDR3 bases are TGTGCCAGCAGCCCACGAGAGGGACATCAAGAGACCCAGTACTTC. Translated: CASSPREGHQETQYF.

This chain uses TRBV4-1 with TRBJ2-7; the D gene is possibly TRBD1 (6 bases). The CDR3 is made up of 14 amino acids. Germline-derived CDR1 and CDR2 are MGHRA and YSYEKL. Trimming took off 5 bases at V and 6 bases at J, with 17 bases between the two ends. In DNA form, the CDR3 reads TGCGCCAGCAGCTCCCGACAGGCGGACCCCGAGCAGTACTTC. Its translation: CASSSRQADPEQYF.